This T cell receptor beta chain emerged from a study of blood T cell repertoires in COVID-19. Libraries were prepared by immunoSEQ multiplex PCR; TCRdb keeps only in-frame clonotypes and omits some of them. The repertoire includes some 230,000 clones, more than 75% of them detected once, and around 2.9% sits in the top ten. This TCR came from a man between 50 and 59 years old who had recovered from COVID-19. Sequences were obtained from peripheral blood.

The DNA for the CDR3 is TGTGCCAGCAGCTTCGACAGTAGCAATCAGCCCCAGCATTTT. This gives the protein CASSFDSSNQPQHF. The chain recombines TRBV11-2 with TRBJ1-5; the D gene is possibly TRBD1 (5 bases). The CDR3 contains 14 residues. With 3 bases removed from V and 0 bases from J, the gap between germline ends came to 6 bases. Germline CDR1 is SGHAT and CDR2 is FQNNGV.